This section outlines one T cell receptor beta chain sequence together with its context. This clone has just a few counts. No cognate antigen has been identified for it. Per-base qualities were not stored, and no clone one base away is much larger. This specimen's time point label, interpreted: 4 weeks on oral tofacitinib. Sample treatment or condition, as interpreted from the label and publication: oral pan-JAK inhibitor, 5-10 mg twice daily. From alopecia areata patients, peripheral blood was collected along with lesional scalp punch biopsies. PBMCs were separated by density centrifugation and stained for CD3, CD4 and CD8, after which CD4+ and CD8+ T cells were sorted on a FACSAria. The library was produced with the immunoSEQ multiplex PCR assay. RNA was extracted from all samples and reverse transcribed into cDNA as template for TCR sequencing. SuperScript III was used to make first-strand cDNA, primed with a 2:1 mix of oligo-dT and random hexamers. A synthetic immune receptor repertoire was used to gauge amplification bias, and whatever bias remained was removed computationally. Turning to the authors' computational methods: Raw reads were preprocessed for error removal, and CDR3 was defined according to IMGT conventions as running from the conserved cysteine to phenylalanine. Clonality was calculated as 1 minus Shannon entropy normalized by log2 of the number of productive unique TCRs. Scalp TCRbeta sequences were cross-referenced with sorted blood CD4 and CD8 repertoires so that the CD4 or CD8 identity of scalp clones could be inferred. Held by TCRdb, this immuneACCESS table contains in-frame sequences only and omits some clones. Under half of the omission traces to an unresolved V gene where checked; the cause of the rest is unknown. V and J calls and clone size follow that table, whereas D and trimming were derived from the DNA. Counted in this sample were 200,000 to 250,000 clones; about 50% of them appeared once. Roughly 1.4% of the sample is held by the ten biggest clonotypes.

The data were obtained in a study of CD8+ T cells in alopecia areata (dated by TCRdb to 2017 to 2018). Regarding the research as a whole: The treated patients, all with moderate-to-severe alopecia areata, were enrolled in an open-label pilot trial of oral tofacitinib given at 5 to 10 mg twice daily. Tofacitinib was administered for 6 to 18 months, and 6 months of follow-up off drug were then conducted to assess delayed response and recurrence. High-throughput TCRbeta sequencing was used to examine T cell clonal expansion in alopecia areata in both the C3H/HeJ mouse model and human patients. Biopsies were taken from tofacitinib-treated patients at baseline and at 4 and 24 weeks of treatment, and a later scalp biopsy was taken in several of the tofacitinib-treated patients. Scalp clonality was compared across normal scalp (n=4), patchy alopecia areata scalp (n=8), and alopecia totalis/universalis scalp (n=8). The RNA source kit depended on sample type: the PAXgene miRNA kit for fixed scalp, the miRNeasy kit for PBMCs, and the RNeasy kit for mouse skin. Scalp tissue and sorted CD4+ and CD8+ peripheral blood T cells from patchy and totalis/universalis alopecia areata patients and from healthy controls were covered by human TCRbeta sequencing. The SALT score, which quantifies the percentage of affected scalp surface area, was used to measure disease severity in treated patients. TCRbeta CDR3 regions were amplified by immunoSEQ multiplex PCR with 35 Vbeta forward and 13 Jbeta reverse primers.

V drops 3 bases and J drops 10 bases, leaving 12 bases in between. The CDR3 numbers 11 residues from cysteine through phenylalanine. Here the CDR3 DNA is all that survives: 33 bases in frame from base 1. For CDR1 and CDR2, the germline V gene lists SQVTM and ANQGSEA. General findings and caveats noted by the study authors: Tofacitinib significantly lowered scalp clonality and the number of expanded CD8+ clones among the top 100 scalp clones. Scalp TCR repertoire analysis is complicated because resident alphabeta T cells in normal human skin are also sequenced, whereas mouse skin is dominated by gammadelta T cells. Many expanded lesional clones were found to persist in scalp and blood during tofacitinib treatment, and relapse after treatment cessation may be partly explained by this persistence. Shared TCR sequences between patients were less evident than in mice, which may be partly attributable to HLA diversity in the patient population. Compared with normal scalp, lesional scalp, particularly in alopecia totalis/universalis, had higher clonality and more expanded CD8+ clones, which suggests antigenic drive. The treated cohort was small, with a single nonresponder, so links between baseline CD8+ expansion and response need larger studies.

This sequence was found in a human donor with alopecia areata. The V and J segments used are TRBV29-1 and TRBJ1-1, with an unclear D gene assignment. Sequences were derived from CD4+ T cells sorted from blood, sampled at week 4, from a patient treated with tofacitinib. The CDR3 sequence is CSVDSGGRAFF. At the DNA level, the sequence is TGCAGCGTTGATAGTGGTGGGAGAGCTTTCTTT. Extended through the reference TRBV29-1 and TRBJ1-1 proteins, this CDR3 yields the full variable domain: SAVISQKPSRDICQRGTSLTIQCQVDSQVTMMFWYRQQPGQSLTLIATANQGSEATYESGFVIDKFPISRPNLTFSTLTVSNMSPEDSSIYLCSVDSGGRAFFGQGTRLTVV.